Listed below are T cell receptor beta chains from one sample, sequenced in a study of blood T cell repertoires in COVID-19. Produced via immunoSEQ multiplex PCR; TCRdb's table is partial and in-frame only. The sample has roughly 80,000 clones, roughly nine tenths seen once. Sequencing input: peripheral blood. These receptors all come from a man aged 55 to 70 with acute or convalescent COVID-19. Each CDR3 is given with its conserved first and last residue. D genes are given only for firm matches. Not every row has a clone size; where given, it reads once, few, many or a size class.

abundance: .; d_gene: TRBD1; v_gene: TRBV10-3; j_gene: TRBJ1-4; CDR3aa: CATRGTENEKLFF; CDR3nt: TGTGCCACCCGGGGGACAGAGAATGAAAAACTGTTTTTT
abundance: once; d_gene: .; v_gene: TRBV9; j_gene: TRBJ2-7; CDR3aa: CASSRLVGEQYF; CDR3nt: TGTGCCAGCAGCAGACTAGTGGGCGAGCAGTACTTC
abundance: .; d_gene: TRBD1; v_gene: TRBV5-4; j_gene: TRBJ1-1; CDR3aa: CASSLGTGTEAFF; CDR3nt: TGTGCCAGCAGCTTGGGGACAGGGACTGAAGCTTTCTTT
abundance: few; d_gene: .; v_gene: TRBV9; j_gene: TRBJ1-3; CDR3aa: CASSVGGGLGNTIYF; CDR3nt: TGTGCCAGCAGCGTAGGTGGGGGACTCGGAAACACCATATATTTT
abundance: .; d_gene: TRBD1; v_gene: TRBV19; j_gene: TRBJ2-5; CDR3aa: CASSIGQGGRETQYF; CDR3nt: TGTGCCAGTAGTATAGGACAGGGGGGCCGGGAGACCCAGTACTTC
abundance: .; d_gene: TRBD2; v_gene: TRBV5-4; j_gene: TRBJ2-2; CDR3aa: CASSLGLAENTGELFF; CDR3nt: TGTGCCAGCAGCTTGGGACTAGCGGAGAACACCGGGGAGCTGTTTTTT
abundance: .; d_gene: TRBD2; v_gene: TRBV29-1; j_gene: TRBJ2-6; CDR3aa: CSASGGPGANVLTF; CDR3nt: TGCAGCGCCTCGGGGGGGCCTGGGGCCAACGTCCTGACTTTC
abundance: once; d_gene: TRBD2; v_gene: TRBV28; j_gene: TRBJ2-3; CDR3aa: CASSLTGGPDTDTQYF; CDR3nt: TGTGCCAGCAGTTTAACGGGGGGGCCGGACACAGATACGCAGTATTTT
abundance: .; d_gene: .; v_gene: TRBV3-1/TRBV3-2; j_gene: TRBJ2-7; CDR3aa: CASSQPGSDEQYF; CDR3nt: TGTGCCAGCAGCCAACCAGGGTCGGACGAGCAGTACTTC
abundance: .; d_gene: TRBD1; v_gene: TRBV19; j_gene: TRBJ2-1; CDR3aa: CASSRQGGPYNEQFF; CDR3nt: TGTGCCAGTAGTAGACAGGGGGGGCCCTACAATGAGCAGTTCTTC
abundance: .; d_gene: .; v_gene: TRBV6-5; j_gene: TRBJ1-3; CDR3aa: CASEGRGAGNTIYF; CDR3nt: TGTGCCAGCGAAGGCAGGGGCGCTGGAAACACCATATATTTT
abundance: .; d_gene: TRBD2; v_gene: TRBV3-1/TRBV3-2; j_gene: TRBJ2-3; CDR3aa: CASSRRTSGIADTQYF; CDR3nt: TGTGCCAGCAGCCGACGGACTAGCGGGATAGCAGATACGCAGTATTTT
abundance: .; d_gene: .; v_gene: TRBV29-1; j_gene: TRBJ1-2; CDR3aa: CSVEPRADSHGYTF; CDR3nt: TGCAGCGTTGAACCCCGAGCGGACAGCCATGGCTACACCTTC
abundance: .; d_gene: .; v_gene: TRBV29-1; j_gene: TRBJ2-2; CDR3aa: CSVVLNTGELFF; CDR3nt: TGCAGCGTTGTATTGAACACCGGGGAGCTGTTTTTT
abundance: few; d_gene: .; v_gene: TRBV4-3; j_gene: TRBJ1-3; CDR3aa: CASSQDQGTLGNTIYF; CDR3nt: TGCGCCAGCAGCCAAGATCAGGGGACCCTTGGAAACACCATATATTTT
abundance: once; d_gene: TRBD2; v_gene: TRBV2; j_gene: TRBJ2-7; CDR3aa: CASSEQRGGGEQYF; CDR3nt: TGTGCCAGCAGTGAACAGCGGGGTGGGGGCGAGCAGTACTTC
abundance: .; d_gene: .; v_gene: TRBV3-1/TRBV3-2; j_gene: TRBJ2-7; CDR3aa: CASSQSRGGEQYF; CDR3nt: TGTGCCAGCAGCCAATCAAGGGGGGGCGAGCAGTACTTC
abundance: .; d_gene: .; v_gene: TRBV6-2/TRBV6-3; j_gene: TRBJ1-5; CDR3aa: CASSYVQGSQPQHF; CDR3nt: TGTGCCAGCAGTTACGTACAGGGTAGCCAGCCCCAGCATTTT
abundance: once; d_gene: TRBD2; v_gene: TRBV19; j_gene: TRBJ2-1; CDR3aa: CASSTNLAGGWYNEQFF; CDR3nt: TGTGCCAGTAGTACGAACCTAGCGGGAGGATGGTACAATGAGCAGTTCTTC
abundance: .; d_gene: .; v_gene: TRBV27; j_gene: TRBJ1-1; CDR3aa: CASSSYEPGHIEAFF; CDR3nt: TGTGCCAGCAGTTCATATGAGCCGGGACATATTGAAGCTTTCTTT
abundance: once; d_gene: .; v_gene: TRBV19; j_gene: TRBJ1-1; CDR3aa: CASSPGLTGGRTEAFF; CDR3nt: TGTGCCAGTAGTCCCGGCCTGACAGGCGGGAGGACTGAAGCTTTCTTT
abundance: .; d_gene: .; v_gene: TRBV11-3; j_gene: TRBJ1-5; CDR3aa: CASSFGLPFWPRPQHF; CDR3nt: TGTGCCAGCAGCTTTGGGCTACCATTTTGGCCCCGGCCCCAGCATTTT
abundance: .; d_gene: .; v_gene: TRBV19; j_gene: TRBJ1-2; CDR3aa: CASRLDGNYGYTF; CDR3nt: TGTGCCAGTAGACTAGACGGGAACTATGGCTACACCTTC
abundance: .; d_gene: TRBD2; v_gene: TRBV6-5; j_gene: TRBJ2-7; CDR3aa: CASSPAGVYEQYF; CDR3nt: TGTGCCAGTTCCCCCGCGGGGGTCTACGAGCAGTACTTC
abundance: .; d_gene: TRBD2; v_gene: TRBV18; j_gene: TRBJ2-6; CDR3aa: CASRRGVGANVLTF; CDR3nt: TGTGCCAGCCGCCGGGGGGTTGGGGCCAACGTCCTGACTTTC
abundance: once; d_gene: TRBD1; v_gene: TRBV29-1; j_gene: TRBJ1-4; CDR3aa: CSVAGTDKRKLFF; CDR3nt: TGCAGCGTTGCCGGGACAGACAAAAGAAAACTGTTTTTT
abundance: .; d_gene: .; v_gene: TRBV4-3; j_gene: TRBJ1-4; CDR3aa: CASSQEAEEKLFF; CDR3nt: TGCGCCAGCAGCCAAGAGGCGGAGGAAAAACTGTTTTTT
abundance: .; d_gene: .; v_gene: TRBV11-2; j_gene: TRBJ1-3; CDR3aa: CASSSTGSGNTIYF; CDR3nt: TGTGCCAGCAGCTCCACAGGGTCTGGAAACACCATATATTTT
abundance: .; d_gene: TRBD1; v_gene: TRBV19; j_gene: TRBJ1-1; CDR3aa: CASSVYPGQVNTEAFF; CDR3nt: TGTGCCAGTAGTGTCTACCCGGGACAGGTGAACACTGAAGCTTTCTTT
abundance: .; d_gene: .; v_gene: TRBV3-1/TRBV3-2; j_gene: TRBJ2-3; CDR3aa: CASSQSLASDTQYF; CDR3nt: TGTGCCAGCAGCCAATCGCTAGCGTCAGATACGCAGTATTTT
abundance: .; d_gene: .; v_gene: TRBV27; j_gene: TRBJ1-6; CDR3aa: CASSDIARGNSPLHF; CDR3nt: TGTGCCAGCTCCGACATTGCCCGGGGGAATTCACCCCTCCACTTT
abundance: .; d_gene: TRBD1; v_gene: TRBV28; j_gene: TRBJ1-2; CDR3aa: CASSLQGAGYGYTF; CDR3nt: TGTGCCAGCAGTTTACAGGGGGCTGGCTATGGCTACACCTTC
abundance: .; d_gene: TRBD1; v_gene: TRBV11-3; j_gene: TRBJ2-5; CDR3aa: CASGKGQSQETQYF; CDR3nt: TGTGCCAGCGGTAAGGGACAGTCACAAGAGACCCAGTACTTC
abundance: .; d_gene: TRBD2; v_gene: TRBV18; j_gene: TRBJ2-1; CDR3aa: CASSPSKSSGYNEQFF; CDR3nt: TGTGCCAGCTCACCAAGTAAGTCTAGCGGTTACAATGAGCAGTTCTTC
abundance: .; d_gene: TRBD1; v_gene: TRBV28; j_gene: TRBJ2-6; CDR3aa: CASSLSGGSGANVLTF; CDR3nt: TGTGCCAGCAGTTTATCAGGGGGCTCTGGGGCCAACGTCCTGACTTTC
abundance: .; d_gene: .; v_gene: TRBV18; j_gene: TRBJ2-2; CDR3aa: CASSPMSGEITGELFF; CDR3nt: TGTGCCAGCTCACCAATGAGTGGAGAAATCACCGGGGAGCTGTTTTTT
abundance: .; d_gene: .; v_gene: TRBV12-3/TRBV12-4; j_gene: TRBJ2-6; CDR3aa: CASSVGANVLTF; CDR3nt: TGTGCCAGCAGCGTAGGGGCCAACGTCCTGACTTTC
abundance: .; d_gene: .; v_gene: TRBV2; j_gene: TRBJ1-4; CDR3aa: CASKAGAANEKLFF; CDR3nt: TGTGCCAGCAAGGCGGGGGCGGCTAATGAAAAACTGTTTTTT
abundance: .; d_gene: TRBD2; v_gene: TRBV5-6; j_gene: TRBJ2-1; CDR3aa: CASSSMMGLAERNEQFF; CDR3nt: TGTGCCAGCAGCTCAATGATGGGGCTAGCGGAACGCAATGAGCAGTTCTTC
abundance: .; d_gene: TRBD1; v_gene: TRBV29-1; j_gene: TRBJ1-2; CDR3aa: CSVEDAGQANRYTF; CDR3nt: TGCAGCGTTGAGGACGCCGGACAGGCCAACCGCTACACCTTC
abundance: once; d_gene: TRBD2; v_gene: TRBV7-3; j_gene: TRBJ2-3; CDR3aa: CASRAGRTDTQYF; CDR3nt: TGTGCCAGCAGAGCCGGGAGGACAGATACGCAGTATTTT
abundance: .; d_gene: .; v_gene: TRBV6-5; j_gene: TRBJ1-1; CDR3aa: CASSSPGGSTEAFF; CDR3nt: TGTGCCAGCTCTTCACCGGGCGGGTCGACTGAAGCTTTCTTT
abundance: .; d_gene: TRBD2; v_gene: TRBV7-9; j_gene: TRBJ2-7; CDR3aa: CASSLGAGELAGHYEQYF; CDR3nt: TGTGCCAGCAGCTTAGGGGCGGGAGAACTAGCGGGTCACTACGAGCAGTACTTC
abundance: .; d_gene: TRBD1; v_gene: TRBV6-5; j_gene: TRBJ2-7; CDR3aa: CATSGTALYEQYF; CDR3nt: TGTGCCACGTCCGGGACAGCACTCTACGAGCAGTACTTC
abundance: .; d_gene: .; v_gene: TRBV5-4; j_gene: TRBJ1-4; CDR3aa: CASSWGKGDEKLFF; CDR3nt: TGTGCCAGCAGCTGGGGAAAAGGGGATGAAAAACTGTTTTTT
abundance: .; d_gene: TRBD1; v_gene: TRBV19; j_gene: TRBJ1-3; CDR3aa: CASSIRQGVRGNTIYF; CDR3nt: TGTGCCAGTAGTATTCGGCAGGGGGTTCGCGGAAACACCATATATTTT
abundance: .; d_gene: .; v_gene: TRBV5-4; j_gene: TRBJ2-3; CDR3aa: CASSPDLTASDTQYF; CDR3nt: TGTGCCAGCAGCCCCGATCTGACAGCTTCAGATACGCAGTATTTT
abundance: few; d_gene: .; v_gene: TRBV19; j_gene: TRBJ2-3; CDR3aa: CASSRPGITDTQYF; CDR3nt: TGTGCCAGTAGCAGGCCCGGGATCACAGATACGCAGTATTTT
abundance: .; d_gene: .; v_gene: TRBV6-2/TRBV6-3; j_gene: TRBJ1-1; CDR3aa: CASSFGQSPMNTEAFF; CDR3nt: TGTGCCAGCAGTTTCGGACAGTCACCGATGAACACTGAAGCTTTCTTT
abundance: .; d_gene: .; v_gene: TRBV5-1; j_gene: TRBJ2-5; CDR3aa: CASSRAGAGSQETQYF; CDR3nt: TGCGCCAGCAGCCGCGCTGGGGCGGGGTCCCAAGAGACCCAGTACTTC
abundance: few; d_gene: .; v_gene: TRBV11-2; j_gene: TRBJ2-5; CDR3aa: CASSLERAETQYF; CDR3nt: TGTGCCAGCAGCTTAGAGAGGGCTGAGACCCAGTACTTC